The following is a TCR beta chain sequence with its context. Its antigen specificity is not known. Base qualities are not provided; no much larger clone lies one nucleotide away. The data stem from a study of cytomegalovirus exposure and HLA in healthy donors listed by TCRdb under 2017. With regard to the full study: According to an earlier analysis of 587 of the donors, about 179 million T cells yielded roughly 110 million unique TCR beta sequences and about 300 Gb of sequence data. Every repertoire in the discovery cohort had been generated on one and the same sequencing platform. Donor age, sex, ethnicity and CMV serostatus were collected together with the repertoire data. An early release covering roughly 600 HLA-typed donors comprised 300 to 350 gigabases of sequencing data and roughly 86 million unique TCR sequences. The study aimed to test whether cataloging public T cell receptors could reveal signatures of past pathogen exposure. The study used immunosequencing to profile the T cell repertoires of 670 or so subjects and linked those repertoires to cytomegalovirus serostatus. High-throughput TCR immunosequencing, statistical association of individual TCRs with disease status, and machine learning were combined to predict cytomegalovirus infection status. Because of strong linkage in the cohort, roughly five DR-DQ haplotypes were treated as single units for association and clustering. The number of typed donors differed by locus: about 620-640 for A, B, C, DRB1 and DQB1; some 500 for DQA1; 600 to 610 for DPA1; and around 450 for DPB1. An earlier analysis of around 540 of the donors applied high-throughput TCR beta sequencing to assess whether each TCR beta V gene segment acted as functional or pseudogenic. Across under 500 genotyped donors of the cohort, an average of approximately 200,000 unique TCR beta nucleotide sequences per donor were sequenced, and around 20% of those sequences were non-productive. In the later analysis, no new phenotypic data were used to find candidate immune exposures; instead, reliance was placed on TCR beta sequences and their occurrence across donors. The genetic ancestry cluster associated with self-reported Caucasian donors included 81% of the approximately 410 genotyped donors. To study patterns of TCR occurrence, a later analysis re-analyzed previously published TCR beta repertoires from 550 to 800 donors and added high-resolution HLA genotyping. Along with the approximately 650-subject first cohort, a separate validation cohort of over a hundred different subjects was used. HLA typing covered class I and class II loci at four-digit resolution. In a later genetic analysis, genome-wide SNP genotypes for about three fifths of the roughly 670 donors were used, and that subset was treated as a discovery cohort. What the research found in general, with its limitations: Presence/absence analyses assumed roughly uniform sequencing depth across donors, an assumption that may not hold. Most TCR sequences were observed very rarely across donors, whereas some public TCRs were present in many individuals. According to a later analysis, parvovirus B19, influenza, CMV and Epstein-Barr virus appeared linked to several top co-occurrence clusters. According to a later genetic analysis, donors in an Asian-associated ancestry cluster had fewer N-insertions in productive TCRs than the approximately 710-donor mean. The only immune exposure information available for the cohort was CMV serostatus. Only TCR beta chains were sequenced in this cohort, and the absence of alpha or paired-chain data limited detectable features. Linkage disequilibrium might explain the correlated functional status among segregating V segments, but an unknown experimental factor could not be excluded. The classifier was reported to diagnose cytomegalovirus status with high specificity and sensitivity in both the original cohort and the validation cohort. In vitro tests confirmed that a few of the cytomegalovirus-associated TCR beta chains recognize cytomegalovirus antigens. Broadly in line with IMGT annotations, most TCR beta V segments showed up in productive rearrangements about 90% or about 30% of the time in an earlier analysis of under 700 of the donors. When HLA alleles, especially DR and DQ, strongly co-occurred, attributing TCR associations to individual alleles was difficult. The authors suggested that the approach could potentially be extended to other disease states and immunological phenotypes. The earlier analysis of approximately 560 of the donors excluded 15 to 20 rarely observed V segments, including chromosome 9 orphons, because counts were too low. At a false discovery rate of 0.05, a later analysis linked 16,951 TCR beta sequences to specific HLA alleles. Because HLA typing was unavailable for some donors at each locus, only the typed subset was used in association tests. Some IMGT-functional V segments, including TRBV6-2 and TRBV6-3, could not be told apart with the 87-base-pair reads, so those segments were excluded. A later analysis found that HLA-associated TCR beta chains were more clonally expanded and had lower generation probabilities than equally common non-associated chains. In the study, about 150 TCR beta chains were listed as associated with cytomegalovirus. The sequencing pipeline was judged likely to have produced a cluster of highly shared sequence variants as a technical artifact. According to a later analysis, most CMV-associated TCR beta chains appeared to be HLA-restricted, and the HLA associations seemed to be driven largely by CMV exposure. In a later analysis, TCR association rates were found to vary across HLA loci, with the most associated TCRs seen for DRB1 alleles and the fewest for HLA-C alleles. A later genetic analysis associated a missense DCLRE1C variant with V-gene and J-gene trimming of TCR beta chains, and an independent cohort replicated the association. A further reported finding was that TCR beta sequences accurately predicted the HLA-A and HLA-B alleles for most subjects in the first cohort.

Trimming removed 4 bases from V and 6 bases from J, leaving 20 bases between the germline ends. The CDR3 numbers 16 residues from cysteine through phenylalanine. Left in the record is the CDR3 DNA by itself, 48 bases read in frame from the first base. CDR1 and CDR2 (SGHTA, FQGNSA) derive from the germline V gene. Libraries were prepared through the immunoSEQ multiplex PCR assay. For the multiplex PCR, a mixture combining 60 forward primers for TCR Vbeta segments and 13 reverse primers for TCR Jbeta segments was used. A multiplex PCR assay on genomic DNA amplified the CDR3 region of rearranged TCR beta genes. On the Illumina HiSeq System, the amplified TCR beta libraries were sequenced as 87-base-pair reads. The published analysis was carried out like this. Across the 666 repertoires, a later analysis counted 75 million to 90 million unique TCR beta chains, 9.5 million to 13 million of which were shared by at least two donors. Raw reads were error-corrected and collapsed into unique sequences by a nearest-neighbor algorithm in which closely related sequences were merged to remove PCR and sequencing errors. Alignment of CDR3 sequences to IMGT reference sequences was used to assign V, D and J gene segments. For a sequence to be retained, a match of at least six nucleotides was required to both a V gene segment and a J gene segment. Rearrangements were called productive when the CDR3 lacked stop codons and stayed in frame with V and J; all others were non-productive. CDR3 was defined by IMGT convention, running from the second conserved V-encoded cysteine to the conserved J-encoded phenylalanine. The earlier analysis of fewer than 750 of the donors excluded sequences that lacked an unambiguous match to a single V gene segment. An earlier analysis of fewer than 650 of the donors classified V segments as functional when productive rearrangements were above 56.7% and as segregating when the standard deviation between donors was above 5%. A statistical classification framework was developed to diagnose cytomegalovirus status using the catalog of TCR beta chain sequences. A later analysis assigned V and J genes by comparing TCR nucleotide sequences with IMGT/GENE-DB human TR gene sequences. In a later analysis, CDR3 sequences and most-parsimonious VDJ recombination scenarios were assigned using the TCRdist pipeline. In a later analysis, each TCR beta chain was defined by its CDR3 amino acid sequence together with its V-gene family, and reads lacking a unique V-gene family were excluded. In a later analysis, a few hundred highly shared, low-generation-probability nucleotide sequences were removed to address suspected cross-contamination and a sequencing artifact. A later analysis calculated a clonal expansion index for each public chain from normalized within-repertoire ranks of inferred template counts. Generation probabilities in a later analysis came from a VDJ recombination model fitted to out-of-frame rearrangements, and those results were checked against IGoR. In a later analysis, TCR-TCR, TCR-HLA and TCR-CMV co-occurrence was scored with hypergeometric tests, and a repertoire-size bias correction was applied to TCR pairs. In a later analysis, false discovery rates were estimated by permuting HLA or CMV assignments 20 times. A later analysis grouped co-occurring TCRs with DBSCAN, adding TCRdist sequence similarity when clustering within HLA-allele-positive subsets. Repertoires with fewer than 30,000 or more than 120,000 public chains, plus five repertoires with anomalous nucleotide sharing, were excluded from co-occurrence clustering. Imported from immuneACCESS, the table was reduced by TCRdb to in-frame sequences with V and J called. These copies leave out some clones; in studies compared against another copy, an unresolved V gene accounts for under half, and the cause of the remainder is not known. V, J and clone size reflect that table, while D and trimming were determined from the DNA. A total of some 200,000 clones appear in this sample, roughly four fifths of them only once. Clones ranked in the top ten supply about 1.6% of the sample.

The cohort was made up of approximately 700 healthy bone marrow donors. At the time of sampling, every cohort member was nominally healthy, though immune exposures that went unrecorded were likely present. The donor was CMV seronegative and belonged to the group of 350 to 400 seronegative cohort members. A peripheral blood sample was collected from each donor, and TCR beta sequencing was performed on peripheral blood mononuclear cells. The Qiagen DNeasy Blood Extraction Kit was used to extract genomic DNA from the blood cell samples. The rearrangement joined TRBV7-2 to TRBJ2-3, and perhaps TRBD2 as D gene, on 6 matching bases. The clonotype comes from a middle-aged man in good health and CMV-seronegative. The specimen sequenced was PBMCs. Here the CDR3 is given as CASSSIPIGGGDTQYF. Here is the DNA: TGTGCCAGCAGCTCCATCCCCATCGGGGGTGGGGATACGCAGTATTTT.